The present entry profiles one T cell receptor beta chain with its context. These data belong to a study of blood T cell repertoires in COVID-19. The germline V gene has CDR1 SGHAT and CDR2 FQNNGV. The junction had 13 bases not matched to a gene; V was cut back by 2 bases and J by 7 bases. The CDR3 consists of 18 residues. In the original analysis: Amplification with reference gene primers provided the estimates of nucleated cell counts. Sequenced by immunoSEQ multiplex PCR; TCRdb stores in-frame clones only, minus some. The DNA gave D and trimming, while V, J and clone size come from that table. The sample includes 350,000 or so clones, 80% to 90% seen only once; the top ten take 4% to 5%.

Sequencing was done on a sample of PBMCs or T cells enriched from blood (not recorded which). The clonotype was recovered from a woman aged 40 to 49 with acute COVID-19. J is TRBJ2-6 and V is TRBV11-2, with TRBD1 matching 8 bases. The CDR3 DNA sequence: TGTGCCAGCAGCTTAAGACAGGGGAATGCTCTGGGAGCCAACGTCCTGACTTTC. The encoded protein is CASSLRQGNALGANVLTF.